This T cell receptor beta chain was sequenced in a study of breast tumors, draining lymph nodes, adjacent tissues. Comment on this clonotype: No antigen is known for it.

TCRdb passed the multiplex PCR reads through MiXCR, listing each CDR3 protein once. The data show about 270,000 distinct CDR3 sequences, 30% seen once. Broader study findings: Data only fit, rather than demonstrated, lymph node origin of most tumor T cells. Tumor TCR diversity was below lymph nodes but above nontumor tissue.

Breast cancer patients provided tissue from their axillary draining lymph nodes. J lost 3 bases, V lost 2 bases, and 7 bases had no gene match. Germline V gene data show CDR1 as KGHSH and CDR2 as LQKENI. The CDR3 is made up of 16 amino acids. The TCR sequence derives from a female donor with breast cancer. Some clones in this sample may be carry-over from other donors' samples. The sequencing sample was made of axillary lymph node tissue. The V call is TRBV18, the J call TRBJ2-3; the match to TRBD2 covers 8 bases. DNA for the CDR3: TGTGCCAGCTCACCAGTGGCAGCGGGAGTGACAGATACGCAGTATTTT. This encodes CASSPVAAGVTDTQYF.